The clone carrying this TCR beta chain was recorded a few times. The target antigen is unknown. The assay that was used to sequence DNA from cultured CD4+ T cells was the Oncomine TCR Beta short-read assay. TCRdb reprocessed the PCR reads via MiXCR and lists one record per CDR3 protein. The table records 9,500 to 13,000 distinct CDR3 sequences, less than 75% of them present only once. This entry is derived from a study of vaccination and CD4 T cells after COVID-19. This sample's treatment: approximately nine-day PBMC culture with coronavirus spike peptide pools or control peptides (ViraFEST assay). This CDR3 contains 16 residues. V was cut by 4 bases and J by 7 bases, with 17 bases left in between. The germline V gene has CDR1 SGHTA and CDR2 FQGNSA.

This chain links TRBV7-2 with TRBJ1-6; D remains unclear. The sequenced sample consisted of CD4+ T cells from blood, cultured in vitro. The source of this sequence is a human donor who had recovered from COVID-19. DNA for the CDR3: TGTGCCAGCAGCTCCGGACCCGGAAGGGAGAATTCACCCCTCCACTTT. This gives the protein CASSSGPGRENSPLHF.